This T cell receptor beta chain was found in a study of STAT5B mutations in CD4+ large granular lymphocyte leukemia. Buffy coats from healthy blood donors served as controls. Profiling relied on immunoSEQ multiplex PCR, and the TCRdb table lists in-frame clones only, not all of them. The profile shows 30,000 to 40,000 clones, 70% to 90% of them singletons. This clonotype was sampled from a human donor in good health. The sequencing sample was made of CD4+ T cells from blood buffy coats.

DNA of the CDR3: TGTGCCAGCAGCTTAGCCCCAGGGGGAGGCTACGAGCAGTACTTC. Translation: CASSLAPGGGYEQYF. The genes are TRBV7-8 and TRBJ2-7, with D possibly TRBD1 on 7 matching bases. V shed 0 bases and J shed 3 bases, with 12 bases lying between them. This CDR3 region has 15 residues. Germline CDR1 reads SGHVS; CDR2 reads FQNEAQ.